Included here is one TCR beta chain sequence, with context. This CDR3 is 18 amino acids long. The germline V gene encodes CDR1 PRHDT and CDR2 FYEKMQ (reference sequence). With 4 bases clipped from V and 1 base from J, the junction kept 10 bases outside the gene matches. Original processing notes: Estimated nucleated cell counts came from reference gene primer amplification. TCRdb keeps only in-frame clones here, not all; method: immunoSEQ multiplex PCR. That table supplies the V and J calls and clone size; D and trimming were determined from the DNA. The sample records some 150,000 clones, approximately 85% being singletons. This sample was taken from a study of blood T cell repertoires in COVID-19. Looking at the study overall: Whether acute or convalescent, the COVID-19 samples came from the United States, Italy and Spain.

This clonotype was sampled from a woman aged 55 to 70 with COVID-19, enrolled during active disease. V is TRBV13 and J is TRBJ1-4; 9 bases are a match to TRBD1. Sequenced input: peripheral blood. The CDR3 reads CASSSRDREGRTNEKLFF. The CDR3 DNA follows: TGTGCCAGCAGCTCCCGGGACAGGGAGGGGAGAACTAATGAAAAACTGTTTTTT.